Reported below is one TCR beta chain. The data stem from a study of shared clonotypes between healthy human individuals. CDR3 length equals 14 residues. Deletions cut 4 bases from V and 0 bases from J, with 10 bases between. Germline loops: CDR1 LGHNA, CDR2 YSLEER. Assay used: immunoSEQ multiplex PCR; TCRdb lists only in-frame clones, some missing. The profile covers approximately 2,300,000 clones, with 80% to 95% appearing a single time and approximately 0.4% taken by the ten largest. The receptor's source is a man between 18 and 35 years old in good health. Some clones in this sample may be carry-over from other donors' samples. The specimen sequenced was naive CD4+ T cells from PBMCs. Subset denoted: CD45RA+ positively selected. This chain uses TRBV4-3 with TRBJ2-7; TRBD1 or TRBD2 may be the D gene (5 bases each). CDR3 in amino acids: CASSRRDGSYEQYF. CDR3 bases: TGCGCCAGCAGCCGCCGGGACGGCTCCTACGAGCAGTACTTC.